The rows below give T cell receptor beta chains drawn from one sample of a study of blood T cell repertoires in COVID-19. Generated by immunoSEQ multiplex PCR, the TCRdb table keeps only in-frame clones and is missing some. Of a few hundred thousand clones in the sample, approximately 82% are singletons; the top ten hold around 3.3%. Sequencing was done on a sample of peripheral blood. These receptors originate from a young woman with acute or convalescent COVID-19. Both conserved end residues are trimmed from each CDR3. Clone size is given for some rows only: seen once, a few or many times, or a class if the clone is expanded.

v_gene: TRBV24-1
len: 14
abundance: .
j_gene: TRBJ2-1
CDR3aa: ATSDRGTSGSREQF

v_gene: TRBV20-1
len: 12
abundance: .
j_gene: TRBJ2-7
CDR3aa: SAGDSRGTYEQY

v_gene: TRBV7-8
len: 9
abundance: .
j_gene: TRBJ2-7
CDR3aa: ATGRDYEQY

v_gene: TRBV2
len: 13
abundance: .
j_gene: TRBJ2-2
CDR3aa: ASAWLAGNTGELF

v_gene: TRBV21-1
len: 14
abundance: .
j_gene: TRBJ2-5
CDR3aa: ASSKGHGQGAGTQY

v_gene: TRBV28
len: 14
abundance: once
j_gene: TRBJ2-1
CDR3aa: ASSPSPGQSQIEQF

v_gene: TRBV29-1
len: 10
abundance: once
j_gene: TRBJ1-4
CDR3aa: SVGRDNEKLF

v_gene: TRBV6-6
len: 11
abundance: .
j_gene: TRBJ2-7
CDR3aa: ASRDRGSGEQY

v_gene: TRBV6-2/TRBV6-3
len: 15
abundance: .
j_gene: TRBJ2-2
CDR3aa: ASSPRLSAVRTGELF

v_gene: TRBV6-4
len: 10
abundance: .
j_gene: TRBJ2-2
CDR3aa: ASSVTPGELF

v_gene: TRBV5-1
len: 11
abundance: .
j_gene: TRBJ1-4
CDR3aa: ASSADLNEKLF

v_gene: TRBV3-1/TRBV3-2
len: 15
abundance: .
j_gene: TRBJ2-7
CDR3aa: ASSQAVFGGRPYEQY

v_gene: TRBV6-5
len: 12
abundance: .
j_gene: TRBJ2-1
CDR3aa: ASSSSGEDNEQF

v_gene: TRBV7-8
len: 12
abundance: .
j_gene: TRBJ2-2
CDR3aa: ASSRRLGVGELF

v_gene: TRBV7-9
len: 15
abundance: .
j_gene: TRBJ1-5
CDR3aa: ASSWTVRPSSNQPQH

v_gene: TRBV5-1
len: 12
abundance: few
j_gene: TRBJ2-1
CDR3aa: ASSTRGPDNEQF

v_gene: TRBV7-2
len: 17
abundance: .
j_gene: TRBJ2-7
CDR3aa: ASSLRTSGMFEMGYEQY

v_gene: TRBV7-2
len: 11
abundance: .
j_gene: TRBJ1-1
CDR3aa: ASSSGQNTEAF

v_gene: TRBV28
len: 13
abundance: .
j_gene: TRBJ2-2
CDR3aa: ASSEAGVGTGELF

v_gene: TRBV12-3/TRBV12-4
len: 11
abundance: .
j_gene: TRBJ1-2
CDR3aa: ASSFDRSYGYT

v_gene: TRBV7-2
len: 13
abundance: many
j_gene: TRBJ1-2
CDR3aa: ASSLGQGANYGYT

v_gene: TRBV5-6
len: 13
abundance: once
j_gene: TRBJ2-7
CDR3aa: ASSPISGNPYEQY

v_gene: TRBV27
len: 13
abundance: few
j_gene: TRBJ2-1
CDR3aa: ASSHSERAYNEQF

v_gene: TRBV7-6
len: 14
abundance: few
j_gene: TRBJ2-3
CDR3aa: ASSSETSIPKDTQY

v_gene: TRBV7-8
len: 14
abundance: .
j_gene: TRBJ1-1
CDR3aa: ASSLGPFTMTGEAF

v_gene: TRBV18
len: 15
abundance: .
j_gene: TRBJ2-2
CDR3aa: ASSPKDSPRATGELF

v_gene: TRBV6-6
len: 12
abundance: .
j_gene: TRBJ2-7
CDR3aa: ASSYPADVHEQY